The sample holds one count of the clone carrying this T cell receptor beta chain. No antigen is known for it. These data belong to a study of shared clonotypes between healthy human individuals. The wider study: Those who served as donors were a couple of women and a few men between the ages of 18 and 49.

A deep-level run was used for the assay. Assay: immunoSEQ multiplex PCR; the TCRdb copy retains only in-frame clones and omits some. Of more than 2 million clones listed, nearly 97% were seen once; the top ten hold approximately 0.13%. CDR1 is SGHAT and CDR2 is FQNNGV in the germline V gene. J gave up 8 bases and V 5 bases, and 11 bases lay outside the gene matches. CDR3 size: 16 residues. Study-level results: Generally, estimated richness proved larger in naive subsets than it did in memory subsets.

Sequenced material: naive CD4+ T cells sorted from blood. Subset denoted: CD45RA+ positively selected. This chain joins TRBV11-2 and TRBJ2-2, with 10 bases lining up with TRBD2. This receptor was obtained from a man aged 18 to 30 in good health. The DNA for the CDR3 is TGTGCCAGCAGCCGGGAGCTAGCGGGAGTGAGAGGGGAGCTGTTTTTT. This encodes CASSRELAGVRGELFF.